This passage covers 15 T cell receptor beta chains from one sample sequenced in a study of cytomegalovirus exposure and HLA in healthy donors. Both 60 Vbeta primers and 13 Jbeta primers went into the PCR. This table comes from immunoSEQ multiplex PCR, and its TCRdb copy is limited to in-frame clones, with some not included. Found here are approximately 190,000 clones, around 82% of them singletons; the top ten hold 1.7%. Input material: PBMCs. The receptors stem from a man in his forties in good health and CMV-seropositive.

The J gene is TRBJ1-2, the V gene TRBV28; D unresolved. Per germline, CDR1 MDHEN and CDR2 SYDVKM. CDR3 length equals 12 residues. Trimming cost V 6 bases and J 1 base, with 6 bases left between them. The DNA of the CDR3 is TGTGCCAGCAGATCGGTTAACTATGGCTACACCTTC. Its translation: CASRSVNYGYTF.

J is TRBJ1-5 and V is TRBV5-8; D uncertain. In germline, CDR1 is SGHTS, CDR2 YDEGEE. The CDR3 is 14 amino acids. The V and J ends lost 0 bases and 1 base respectively, with 5 bases between them. The chain's CDR3 is CASSLGGSNQPQHF. Here the CDR3 DNA reads TGTGCCAGCAGCTTGGGCGGGAGCAATCAGCCCCAGCATTTT.

On this clone itself: This sample also contains other DNA sequences that code for the same CDR3. The genes are TRBV7-7 and TRBJ2-5; 10 bases line up with TRBD1. The CDR3 length is 14 residues. V shed 4 bases, J shed 5 bases, and the junction held 4 bases outside the gene matches. Germline V gives CDR1 SSHAT, CDR2 FNYEAQ (reference sequence). This chain's CDR3 is CASSSDRGQETQYF. The CDR3 region has the DNA TGTGCCAGCAGCTCCGACAGGGGGCAGGAGACCCAGTACTTC.

The chain is built from TRBV10-2 and TRBJ1-2; no clear D. Germline-derived CDR1 and CDR2 are WSHSY and SAAADI. Trimming removed 0 bases at V and 13 bases at J, with 12 bases between. The length of the CDR3 is 12 residues. This CDR3 reads CASSESSLASTF. CDR3 in DNA: TGCGCCAGCAGTGAGTCATCTTTGGCCTCCACCTTC.

This sequence joins TRBV25-1 and TRBJ2-5; 7 positions agree with TRBD1. Trimming at V came to 9 bases and at J to 1 base, leaving 2 bases not matched to a gene. The germline CDR1 and CDR2 sequences are MGHDK and SYGVNS. The CDR3 is 12 amino acids. Written as DNA, the CDR3 is TGTGCCAGTAGACAGGGCCAAGAGACCCAGTACTTC. This gives the protein CASRQGQETQYF.

CDR3 protein: CASSRRGAGGYTF. CDR3 nucleotides: TGTGCCAGCAGCCGGCGGGGGGCTGGGGGCTACACCTTC. The chain carries TRBV5-6 and TRBJ1-2; tentative D call: TRBD1 (6 bases). The CDR3 runs to 13 residues. V was pared by 4 bases and J by 8 bases, with 15 bases between. Per the germline V gene, CDR1 is SGHDT and CDR2 is YYEEEE.

Here the CDR3 DNA reads TGTGCCAGCAGCCCTCTGGGGGACAGGGGAATCTACGAGCAGTACTTC. It specifies CASSPLGDRGIYEQYF. The rearrangement joins TRBV7-9 to TRBJ2-7; 10 positions match TRBD1. This CDR3 is 16 amino acids long. J gave up 3 bases and V 5 bases, and 10 bases lay outside the gene matches. Germline lookup yields CDR1 SEHNR and CDR2 FQNEAQ (reference sequence).

V is TRBV28 and J is TRBJ2-7, with 7 bases lining up with TRBD2. The trim removed 7 bases at V and 0 bases at J, leaving 3 bases unmatched. The CDR3 spans 13 residues. CDR1 is MDHEN and CDR2 is SYDVKM in the germline V gene. The CDR3 DNA is TGTGCCAGCACCGCGGGAGACTCCTACGAGCAGTACTTC. It codes for CASTAGDSYEQYF.

J is TRBJ2-7 and V is TRBV7-9, with 10 bases matching TRBD2. CDR1 is SEHNR and CDR2 is FQNEAQ in the germline V gene (reference sequence). Trimming at V came to 3 bases and at J to 0 bases, leaving 2 bases not matched to a gene. CDR3 length: 15 residues. The CDR3 bases are TGTGCCAGCAGCTTCACTAGCGGGGACTCCTACGAGCAGTACTTC. Its translation: CASSFTSGDSYEQYF.

This chain joins TRBV10-2 and TRBJ2-3; D ambiguous. CDR3 length: 13 residues. V was pared by 7 bases and J by 3 bases, with 11 bases between. Germline V lookup: CDR1 WSHSY, CDR2 SAAADI. The CDR3 sequence: CASIGQDTDTQYF. The CDR3 DNA reads TGCGCCAGCATCGGTCAGGATACAGATACGCAGTATTTT.

A single count supports this clone. The V and J genes are TRBV19 and TRBJ1-1, with no clear D. The CDR3 has 13 residues. CDR1 is LNHDA, CDR2 SQIVND, per germline (reference sequence). Trimming shortened V by 4 bases and J by 4 bases, and 10 bases separated the two germline ends. CDR3 in DNA: TGTGCCAGTAGTAGCGGGTCCGGCACTGAAGCTTTCTTT. Amino acid sequence: CASSSGSGTEAFF. The full variable domain, rest sourced from reference TRBV19 and TRBJ1-1, is DGGITQSPKYLFRKEGQNVTLSCEQNLNHDAMYWYRQDPGQGLRLIYYSQIVNDFQKGDIAEGYSVSREKKESFPLTVTSAQKNPTAFYLCASSSGSGTEAFFGQGTRLTVV.

This clone was seen a single time. This chain joins TRBV27 and TRBJ2-1, with D maybe TRBD1 (6 bases). The germline CDR1 and CDR2 sequences are MNHEY and SMNVEV (reference sequence). CDR3 size: 11 residues. Trimming cost V 4 bases and J 10 bases, with 8 bases left between them. In DNA, the CDR3 is TGTGCCAGCAGTTCCGGGACAGAGCAGTTCTTC. Protein: CASSSGTEQFF.

As concerns this clone: One end of the junction is discordant with germline, which a read error may explain. This chain joins TRBV7-2 and TRBJ1-2, with D possibly being TRBD1 (5 bases). Per germline, CDR1 SGHTA and CDR2 FQGNSA. This CDR3 spans 14 amino acids. CDR3 protein: CASSLDRSGRTLSF. The CDR3 DNA sequence: TGTGCCAGCAGCTTAGATAGGTCTGGGAGGACATTAAGCTTC.

This sequence joins TRBV10-3 and TRBJ2-7; 9 bases line up with TRBD1. The length of the CDR3 is 15 residues. With V trimmed by 4 bases and J by 5 bases, 9 bases remained unmatched. The V gene's germline CDR1 is ENHRY and CDR2 SYGVKD. The CDR3 DNA follows: TGTGCCATCAGTGGGCAAACAGGGGGCATGGACGAGCAGTACTTC. Its translation: CAISGQTGGMDEQYF.

The V gene is TRBV6-1, the J gene TRBJ2-2, with 9 bases that match TRBD1. J was trimmed by 5 bases and V by 3 bases; bases with no gene match: 7. Germline CDR1 MNHNS, CDR2 SASEGT. The CDR3 loop spans 16 amino acids. CDR3 residues: CASSDGTGSSTGELFF. In DNA, the CDR3 is TGTGCCAGCAGTGATGGGACAGGGTCGTCAACCGGGGAGCTGTTTTTT.